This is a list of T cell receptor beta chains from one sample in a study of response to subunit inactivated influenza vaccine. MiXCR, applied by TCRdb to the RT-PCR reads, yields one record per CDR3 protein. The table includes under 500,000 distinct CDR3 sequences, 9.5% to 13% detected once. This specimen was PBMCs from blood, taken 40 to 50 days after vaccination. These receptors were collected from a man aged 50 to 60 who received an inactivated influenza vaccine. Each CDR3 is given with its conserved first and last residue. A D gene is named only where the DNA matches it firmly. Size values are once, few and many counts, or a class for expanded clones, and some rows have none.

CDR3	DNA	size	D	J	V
CASSLGLTNEQFF	TGTGCCAGCAGTTTAGGACTCACCAATGAGCAGTTCTTC	-	-	TRBJ2-1	TRBV12-3/TRBV12-4
CASSEWSANTEAFF	TGTGCCAGCAGTGAATGGTCAGCGAACACTGAAGCTTTCTTT	few	-	TRBJ1-1	TRBV2
CASRGVSSYEQYF	TGTGCCAGCAGGGGGGTTTCGTCCTACGAGCAGTACTTC	few	-	TRBJ2-7	TRBV12-3/TRBV12-4
CASKIRGDGNTGELFF	TGTGCCAGCAAAATTAGGGGGGATGGCAACACCGGGGAGCTGTTTTTT	many	-	TRBJ2-2	TRBV12-3/TRBV12-4
CASSSGQYGYTF	TGCGCCAGCAGCTCGGGACAGTATGGCTACACCTTC	few	TRBD1	TRBJ1-2	TRBV5-1
CASSLWRQGGIEQYF	TGTGCCAGCAGTTTATGGCGACAGGGGGGGATTGAGCAGTACTTC	many	TRBD1	TRBJ2-7	TRBV12-3/TRBV12-4
CASSFMTDTQYF	TGTGCCAGCAGCTTTATGACAGATACGCAGTATTTT	many	-	TRBJ2-3	TRBV11-2
CASRHRLAGANGELFF	TGTGCCAGCAGACATCGACTAGCGGGAGCGAACGGGGAGCTGTTTTTT	many	TRBD2	TRBJ2-2	TRBV12-3/TRBV12-4
CASSLIWQGVQF	TGTGCCAGCAGTTTAATCTGGCAGGGCGTTCAGTTC	-	-	TRBJ2-7	TRBV28
CASSEPGMGDSPLHF	TGTGCCAGTAGTGAACCGGGGATGGGGGATTCACCCCTCCACTTT	few	-	TRBJ1-6	TRBV19
CASSPLVGVREQYF	TGTGCCAGCAGCCCCCTGGTCGGGGTTAGAGAGCAGTACTTC	few	-	TRBJ2-7	TRBV11-2
CAISEDSLAGVPYTDTQYF	TGTGCCATCAGTGAAGATTCCCTAGCGGGGGTTCCCTACACAGATACGCAGTATTTT	few	TRBD2	TRBJ2-3	TRBV10-3
CSALRGGGTDTQYF	TGCAGTGCTCTACGGGGGGGCGGGACAGATACGCAGTATTTT	-	TRBD2	TRBJ2-3	TRBV20-1
CASSAGPGAYEQYF	TGTGCCAGCTCAGCAGGGCCGGGGGCCTACGAGCAGTACTTC	-	-	TRBJ2-7	TRBV18
CASSAGLAVGELFF	TGTGCCAGCAGCGCGGGACTAGCGGTCGGGGAGCTGTTTTTT	few	TRBD2	TRBJ2-2	TRBV5-5
CASSLAGLAGGLDTQYF	TGTGCCAGCAGCTTAGCCGGACTAGCGGGAGGTCTAGATACGCAGTATTTT	many	TRBD2	TRBJ2-3	TRBV7-2
CSASAGLAVSYEQYF	TGCAGTGCTAGCGCGGGACTAGCGGTCTCCTACGAGCAGTACTTC	few	TRBD2	TRBJ2-7	TRBV20-1
CASSLGASGGFYEQYF	TGTGCCAGCAGCTTGGGTGCTAGCGGGGGTTTCTACGAGCAGTACTTC	few	TRBD2	TRBJ2-7	TRBV5-4
CASSLLSSVDTGELFF	TGTGCCAGCAGCTTATTGTCTAGCGTTGACACCGGGGAGCTGTTTTTT	few	-	TRBJ2-2	TRBV7-2
CASTPPSRDEQFF	TGTGCCAGCACCCCCCCATCTAGGGATGAGCAGTTCTTC	many	-	TRBJ2-1	TRBV9
CASSVPAGKTYNEQFF	TGTGCCAGCAGTGTTCCAGCGGGAAAGACCTACAATGAGCAGTTCTTC	-	TRBD2	TRBJ2-1	TRBV2
CASSPLQDTQYF	TGTGCCAGCTCACCACTCCAGGATACCCAGTACTTC	-	-	TRBJ2-5	TRBV18
CSARGRDRGDGYTF	TGCAGTGCTAGAGGCCGGGACAGGGGGGATGGCTACACCTTC	many	TRBD1	TRBJ1-2	TRBV20-1
CASSLSAGGGGGYTF	TGTGCCAGCAGTTTATCCGCAGGGGGCGGCGGTGGCTACACCTTC	few	TRBD1	TRBJ1-2	TRBV27
CASSHMVSGANVLTF	TGTGCCAGCAGCCACATGGTCTCTGGGGCCAACGTCCTGACTTTC	-	-	TRBJ2-6	TRBV3-1
CASSFRQGRTGELFF	TGTGCCAGCAGCTTTAGGCAGGGAAGAACCGGGGAGCTGTTTTTT	many	-	TRBJ2-2	TRBV5-6
CASSYSDRGNGELFF	TGTGCCAGCAGTTACTCGGACAGGGGGAACGGGGAGCTGTTTTTT	few	TRBD1	TRBJ2-2	TRBV6-5
CASSRDRIGNYEQYF	TGTGCCAGCAGCCGCGACAGGATAGGAAATTACGAGCAGTACTTC	-	-	TRBJ2-7	TRBV12-3/TRBV12-4